This TCR beta chain appears in the sequencing data of a study of shared clonotypes between healthy human individuals. Background on the study: Used for every donor were three CD4 naive, three CD4 memory, two CD8 naive and one CD8 memory plate. Study results and limitations: A generally larger estimated richness was seen in naive subsets than in memory subsets. Although depth was large, rarefaction showed that sequencing of the sorted subsets was incomplete.

A word on this clone: Its antigen is as yet unknown.

Germline CDR1 is MNHNY and CDR2 is SVGAGI (reference sequence). The CDR3 consists of 16 residues. With 8 bases clipped from V and 2 bases from J, the junction kept 11 bases outside the gene matches. DNA at approximately 200 ng, tens of thousands of T cell genomes, went into sorted-subset replicate PCRs. Sequenced by immunoSEQ multiplex PCR; TCRdb stores in-frame clones only, minus some. Of 2 million to 2.5 million clones in the sample, 93% were seen once. Sequences were obtained from naive CD4+ T cells from PBMCs. Subset denoted: CD45RA+ positively selected. V and J are TRBV6-6 and TRBJ2-7; TRBD2 agrees at 11 bases. The source of this sequence is a man younger than 35 in good health. Some clones in this sample may be carry-over from other donors' samples. CDR3 nucleotides: TGTGCCAGCCTATCGAAGCTAGCGGGAGGAACCTACGAGCAGTACTTC. It translates to CASLSKLAGGTYEQYF.